The 14 T cell receptor beta chains below were found in one sample sequenced in a study of control samples from healthy donors and cancer patients. Clones were read by immunoSEQ multiplex PCR, and TCRdb kept only the in-frame ones, dropping some. The data contain 120,000 to 150,000 clones, approximately 91% of them singletons. The sequenced sample consisted of blood. These TCRs come from a man in his thirties or forties in good health.

This chain joins TRBV5-6 and TRBJ2-5, with D perhaps TRBD2 (6 bases). From germline, CDR1 is SGHDT and CDR2 YYEEEE. CDR3 length: 14 residues. Deletions cut 0 bases from V and 7 bases from J, with 13 bases between. CDR3 DNA: TGTGCCAGCAGCTTGGGTCGGGGGTTGGTGACCCAGTACTTC. It codes for CASSLGRGLVTQYF.

In its sample, this clone was seen once. The chain recombines TRBV11-2 with TRBJ1-5; D may be TRBD1 (6 bases). V was trimmed by 5 bases and J by 6 bases, leaving 11 bases between them. Germline assignment: CDR1 SGHAT and CDR2 FQNNGV. The CDR3 sequence is 13 residues long. DNA of the CDR3: TGTGCCAGCAGCAAACTAGGGGGTCAGCCCCAGCATTTT. It translates to CASSKLGGQPQHF.

The chain recombines TRBV19 with TRBJ2-2, with D possibly matching TRBD1 (6 bases). V lost 4 bases and J 1 base, leaving 13 bases between the germline ends. CDR3 length equals 16 residues. CDR1 LNHDA and CDR2 SQIVND come from the germline V gene (reference sequence). The CDR3 DNA follows: TGTGCCAGTAGTAGAATAGAGACAGGGAACACCGGGGAGCTGTTTTTT. This encodes CASSRIETGNTGELFF.

The chain recombines TRBV9 with TRBJ2-3, with D perhaps matching TRBD2 (5 bases). The CDR3 runs to 15 residues. V was shortened by 3 bases and J by 1 base, with 12 bases between the two germline ends. CDR1 and CDR2 from the germline V gene are SGDLS and YYNGEE. In DNA, the CDR3 is TGTGCCAGCAGCGCGTTTCTAGCCCGCACAGATACGCAGTATTTT. Translation gives CASSAFLARTDTQYF. Full variable domain (missing parts from reference TRBV9 and TRBJ2-3): DSGVTQTPKHLITATGQRVTLRCSPRSGDLSVYWYQQSLDQGLQFLIQYYNGEERAKGNILERFSAQQFPDLHSELNLSSLELGDSALYFCASSAFLARTDTQYFGPGTRLTVL.

The rearrangement joins TRBV7-9 to TRBJ1-6; unclear D gene. V was shortened by 3 bases and J by 5 bases, with 8 bases between the two germline ends. The CDR3 is made up of 14 amino acids. Germline CDR1 reads SEHNR; CDR2 reads FQNEAQ (reference sequence). The CDR3 DNA reads as TGTGCCAGCAGCTTCCCGAACGATAATTCACCCCTCCACTTT. Protein product: CASSFPNDNSPLHF.

This chain uses TRBV6-7 with TRBJ1-2; TRBD1 matches at 8 bases. TRBV6-7 is filed as an ORF, its function uncertain. This CDR3 has 21 amino acids. Trimming cost V 0 bases and J 2 bases; bases outside gene matches: 20. The CDR3 DNA follows: TGTGCCAGCAGTTACTCCCGACAGGGGTTGGGGGCTATAGAGAACAACTATGGCTACACCTTC. As protein: CASSYSRQGLGAIENNYGYTF.

The CDR3 coding sequence is TGCAGCGTTGGATCGGGGACGGTCTATGGCTACACCTTC. Its protein is CSVGSGTVYGYTF. The gene calls are TRBV29-1 and TRBJ1-2; TRBD1 might be the D (5 bases). The CDR3 runs 13 residues. Between the trimmed V and J ends, which lost 4 bases and 4 bases, there was a span of 13 bases. Germline V gives CDR1 SQVTM, CDR2 ANQGSEA.

The chain employs TRBV12-3 or TRBV12-4 and TRBJ1-1, with D tentatively TRBD1 (5 bases). The CDR3 has 13 residues. Trimming removed 5 bases from V and 10 bases from J, with 17 bases in between. DNA of the CDR3: TGTGCCAGCAGTATCGGGGGGGGTAGGAGAGCTTTCTTT. As protein: CASSIGGGRRAFF.

The chain recombines TRBV7-3 with TRBJ2-3, with 9 bases fitting TRBD2. V gave up 5 bases and J gave up 0 bases; unmatched junction bases: 21. The CDR3 has 21 amino acids. Germline values: CDR1 SGHTA, CDR2 FQGTGA. The CDR3 DNA reads as TGTGCCAGCAGCCCTCAGAGGGGGTTGGCGGCTAGCGGGGAGAGCACAGATACGCAGTATTTT. Encoded protein: CASSPQRGLAASGESTDTQYF. The whole variable domain, remainder taken from reference TRBV7-3 and TRBJ2-3, is GAGVSQTPSNKVTEKGKYVELRCDPISGHTALYWYRQSLGQGPEFLIYFQGTGAADDSGLPNDRFFAVRPEGSVSTLKIQRTERGDSAVYLCASSPQRGLAASGESTDTQYFGPGTRLTVL.

Only one count was recorded for this clone. The rearrangement uses TRBV28 and TRBJ2-7; a possible D gene is TRBD2 (6 bases). V was trimmed by 2 bases and J by 0 bases, leaving 17 bases between them. This CDR3 has 17 amino acids. Germline V lookup: CDR1 MDHEN, CDR2 SYDVKM. CDR3 in amino acids: CASSLSLQVGGSYEQYF. For the CDR3, the DNA is TGTGCCAGCAGTTTAAGCTTACAGGTCGGGGGCTCCTACGAGCAGTACTTC.

The rearrangement joins TRBV2 to TRBJ1-4; D is perhaps TRBD1 (5 bases). Trimming removed 2 bases from V and 2 bases from J, with 12 bases in between. Germline V gene sequence: CDR1 SNHLY, CDR2 FYNNEI. The CDR3 sequence is 16 residues long. CDR3 sequence reads: CASSERPAGTNEKLFF. For the CDR3, the DNA is TGTGCCAGCAGTGAACGTCCCGCAGGGACTAATGAAAAACTGTTTTTT.

The V gene is TRBV3-1 (or the pseudogene TRBV3-2), the J gene TRBJ1-2, with TRBD1 as a possible D gene (6 bases). V dropped 6 bases and J dropped 7 bases, with 21 bases sitting between them. CDR3 size: 15 residues. Germline values: CDR1 LGHDT, CDR2 YNNKEL (reference sequence). The CDR3 sequence is CASSEDRSGYGGYTF. CDR3 nucleotide sequence: TGTGCCAGCAGTGAGGACAGATCAGGTTATGGTGGCTACACCTTC.

The genes are TRBV14 and TRBJ1-1, with unresolved D. Germline CDR1 reads SGHDN; CDR2 reads FVKESK. Trimming stripped 0 bases from V and 5 bases from J, with 13 bases between. The CDR3 spans 15 residues. The chain's CDR3 is CASSQDHKKWTEAFF. As DNA, the CDR3 is TGTGCCAGCAGCCAAGATCACAAAAAGTGGACTGAAGCTTTCTTT.

The V call is TRBV15, the J call TRBJ2-7, with unresolved D. Germline values: CDR1 LNHNV, CDR2 YYDKDF (reference sequence). The CDR3 is made up of 12 amino acids. V lost 1 base and J lost 5, with 6 bases in between. In nucleotides, the CDR3 is TGTGCCACCAGCAGAGGTTACGACGAGCAGTACTTC. This codes for CATSRGYDEQYF.